This T cell receptor beta chain was recovered during a study of blood T cell repertoires in COVID-19. Overall study: Samples of COVID-19 (acute and convalescent) were obtained from the United States, Italy and Spain. From T cells, B-cell-depleted T cells, or PBMCs came the material, which was cDNA or gDNA.

Only in-frame clones appear in the TCRdb table, and some are missing; sequencing was by immunoSEQ multiplex PCR. The repertoire consists of 250,000 to 300,000 clones, with approximately 80% occurring once and the leading ten covering 2.5% to 3%. Germline V gene sequence: CDR1 SGHAT, CDR2 FQNNGV. J gave up 5 bases and V 1 base, and 2 bases lay outside the gene matches. The CDR3 loop spans 13 amino acids. The clonotype originates from a woman aged 60-75 years with active or convalescent COVID-19. The V gene is TRBV11-2, the J gene TRBJ2-7, with 7 bases identical to TRBD2. The material sequenced was peripheral blood. The CDR3 DNA is TGTGCCAGCAGCTTAGTGCGGGGGAACGAGCAGTACTTC. This sequence encodes CASSLVRGNEQYF.